This is a list of T cell receptor beta chains from one sample in a study of vaccination effects on CD4 cells after COVID-19. Some clones are missing from TCRdb's copy, which holds only in-frame ones; the method was immunoSEQ multiplex PCR. Seen here are approximately 38,000 clones, approximately 70% observed once, and the top ten hold roughly 33%. Their antigen targets remain unknown. Sample: CD4+ T cells from PBMCs cultured with a peptide pool, taken before COVID-19 vaccination. Source of these receptors: a human donor who had a prior SARS-CoV-2 infection. CDR3s include the opening cysteine and the closing phenylalanine or tryptophan. D genes are given only for firm matches. Clone size, where shown, is once, few, many, or a class for clones that have expanded.

V gene: TRBV5-1
D gene: .
clone size: .
J gene: TRBJ1-4
CDR3 DNA: TGCGCCAGCAGCTTGGATAGGGGGGGATTTGAAAAACTGTTTTTT
CDR3 protein: CASSLDRGGFEKLFF

V gene: TRBV11-1
D gene: .
clone size: .
J gene: TRBJ2-1
CDR3 DNA: TGTGCCAGCAGCTTCCGCACTTTTGGCACCTACAATGAGCAGTTCTTC
CDR3 protein: CASSFRTFGTYNEQFF

V gene: TRBV9
D gene: .
clone size: .
J gene: TRBJ2-2
CDR3 DNA: TGTGCCAGCAGCGTAGCTCGGGGGCATAACACCGGGGAGCTGTTTTTT
CDR3 protein: CASSVARGHNTGELFF

V gene: TRBV19
D gene: TRBD1
clone size: .
J gene: TRBJ1-5
CDR3 DNA: TGTGCCAGTACCAACTTGAGGGGACAGAGCAATCAGCCCCAGCATTTT
CDR3 protein: CASTNLRGQSNQPQHF

V gene: TRBV5-1
D gene: TRBD1
clone size: .
J gene: TRBJ2-5
CDR3 DNA: TGCGCCAGCAGCAAAGGGACAGCCCAAGAGACCCAGTACTTC
CDR3 protein: CASSKGTAQETQYF

V gene: TRBV27
D gene: TRBD1
clone size: .
J gene: TRBJ2-1
CDR3 DNA: TGTGCCAGCAAGGGACAGGGCTCCTACAATGAGCAGTTCTTC
CDR3 protein: CASKGQGSYNEQFF

V gene: TRBV19
D gene: .
clone size: .
J gene: TRBJ1-5
CDR3 DNA: TGTGCCAGTAGTGCCCCCTGGGGGGGCGATCAGCCCCAGCATTTT
CDR3 protein: CASSAPWGGDQPQHF

V gene: TRBV3-1/TRBV3-2
D gene: .
clone size: once
J gene: TRBJ2-1
CDR3 DNA: TGTGCCAGCAGCCAGGATTACAGTGGCAATGAGCAGTTCTTC
CDR3 protein: CASSQDYSGNEQFF

V gene: TRBV7-2
D gene: TRBD2
clone size: .
J gene: TRBJ2-1
CDR3 DNA: TGTGCCAGCAAGATCGGTAGCGGGGTTTCCCATGAGCAGTTCTTC
CDR3 protein: CASKIGSGVSHEQFF

V gene: TRBV6-5
D gene: .
clone size: once
J gene: TRBJ1-3
CDR3 DNA: TGTGCCAGCAGTTACTCCCCGGCGAGCTCTGGAAACACCATATATTTT
CDR3 protein: CASSYSPASSGNTIYF

V gene: TRBV7-2
D gene: .
clone size: few
J gene: TRBJ1-2
CDR3 DNA: TGTGCCAGCAGCTTGTGGGAGGACCTAGGCTACACCTTC
CDR3 protein: CASSLWEDLGYTF

V gene: TRBV30
D gene: .
clone size: .
J gene: TRBJ2-2
CDR3 DNA: TGTGCCTGGATTGCGGCGATGAACACCGGGGAGCTGTTTTTT
CDR3 protein: CAWIAAMNTGELFF

V gene: TRBV11-2
D gene: .
clone size: .
J gene: TRBJ2-5
CDR3 DNA: TGTGCCAGCAGCTTAGGGGGAGACAACCAAGAGACCCAGTACTTC
CDR3 protein: CASSLGGDNQETQYF

V gene: TRBV6-5
D gene: .
clone size: .
J gene: TRBJ1-6
CDR3 DNA: TGTGCCAGCAGAGCGACACGTTATAATTCACCCCTCCACTTT
CDR3 protein: CASRATRYNSPLHF

V gene: TRBV19
D gene: TRBD2
clone size: .
J gene: TRBJ2-5
CDR3 DNA: TGTGCCAGTAGTATCCCCCAAGGACTAGCGGTACAAGAGACCCAGTACTTC
CDR3 protein: CASSIPQGLAVQETQYF

V gene: TRBV6-2/TRBV6-3
D gene: TRBD2
clone size: once
J gene: TRBJ2-7
CDR3 DNA: TGTGCCAGCAGTTCACCTAGCGGGAGGGCCCGAATCGCTTACGAGCAGTACTTC
CDR3 protein: CASSSPSGRARIAYEQYF

V gene: TRBV10-1
D gene: .
clone size: few
J gene: TRBJ2-3
CDR3 DNA: TGCGCCAGCAGTGCCCCAAGGACCCTCTTGGCCACGCAGTATTTT
CDR3 protein: CASSAPRTLLATQYF

V gene: TRBV14
D gene: .
clone size: .
J gene: TRBJ2-5
CDR3 DNA: TGTGCCAGCAGCCAAGTTGTAGGGGCTCCCCAAGAGACCCAGTACTTC
CDR3 protein: CASSQVVGAPQETQYF

V gene: TRBV30
D gene: TRBD1
clone size: .
J gene: TRBJ1-2
CDR3 DNA: TGTGCCTGGAGACAGGGGGCTGAAAGTGGCTACACCTTC
CDR3 protein: CAWRQGAESGYTF

V gene: TRBV7-2
D gene: TRBD1
clone size: .
J gene: TRBJ1-1
CDR3 DNA: TGTGCCAGCAGCCTGACTGGGACAGGGTCGGCAACGGAAGCTTTCTTT
CDR3 protein: CASSLTGTGSATEAFF

V gene: TRBV7-2
D gene: .
clone size: .
J gene: TRBJ2-2
CDR3 DNA: TGTGCCAGCAGCTTGTACAGGTTAGGCACCGGGGAGCTGTTTTTT
CDR3 protein: CASSLYRLGTGELFF

V gene: TRBV4-1
D gene: .
clone size: few
J gene: TRBJ1-2
CDR3 DNA: TGCGCCAGCAGCCAAGGGGGGGGATCGTCCTATGGCTACACCTTC
CDR3 protein: CASSQGGGSSYGYTF

V gene: TRBV27
D gene: TRBD1
clone size: .
J gene: TRBJ2-7
CDR3 DNA: TGTGCCAGCAGTTCCACCGGGACAGGGAGGGAGCAGTACTTC
CDR3 protein: CASSSTGTGREQYF

V gene: TRBV15
D gene: TRBD2
clone size: .
J gene: TRBJ2-1
CDR3 DNA: TGTGCCACCAGCAGAGCACTAGCGGAAAGCTCCTACAATGAGCAGTTCTTC
CDR3 protein: CATSRALAESSYNEQFF

V gene: TRBV7-2
D gene: .
clone size: .
J gene: TRBJ1-3
CDR3 DNA: TGTGCCAGCAGCCAGGGTAGGGCGGGAAACACCATATATTTT
CDR3 protein: CASSQGRAGNTIYF

V gene: TRBV9
D gene: TRBD1
clone size: .
J gene: TRBJ1-1
CDR3 DNA: TGTGCCAGCAGCGTAGATCCGGGACAGGGGACTGAAGCTTTCTTT
CDR3 protein: CASSVDPGQGTEAFF

V gene: TRBV19
D gene: .
clone size: few
J gene: TRBJ2-6
CDR3 DNA: TGTGCCAGTAGTATTAGGCCGGGTGACTCTGGGGCCAACGTCCTGACTTTC
CDR3 protein: CASSIRPGDSGANVLTF